This TCR beta chain was recovered during a study of immune heterogeneity within non-small cell lung tumors. Study-level information: Histology included a few squamous cell carcinomas, under 11 non-squamous carcinomas and 1 unspecified tumor.

Trimming pared 3 bases from V and 1 base from J, leaving 17 bases between. This CDR3 region has 17 residues. With 32 V and 13 J primers, multiplex PCR amplified the TCR beta CDR3. A single record per CDR3 protein comes from TCRdb applying MiXCR to the multiplex PCR reads. This table has 8,500 to 10,000 distinct CDR3 sequences, 30% to 35% appearing once. This clonotype was found a few times. Its target is unknown. The template consisted of bulk tumor genomic DNA, with 600 ng used per sample. While surgery was under way, several biopsies spaced far apart were taken per primary tumor. Enrolled patients presented with newly diagnosed, previously untreated non-small cell lung cancer and underwent curative surgery. Study-level points and caveats: High-frequency clones unique to single sites coexisted with identical dominant CDR3 beta clonotypes that recurred across tumor sites within a patient.

The sequenced sample was lung tumor tissue. The sequence was collected from a man in his sixties with non-small cell lung cancer. The rearrangement links TRBV12-3 or TRBV12-4 to TRBJ2-3; D might be TRBD1 (6 bases). CDR3 in DNA: TGTGCCAGCAGTTTTTTTGGAAGGGGGATCGGCACAGATACGCAGTATTTT. Translating it yields CASSFFGRGIGTDTQYF.